This paragraph reports one TCR beta chain. The antigen remains unidentified. Here immunoSEQ multiplex PCR was the method, and the copy in TCRdb shows in-frame clones only, minus some. The repertoire holds around 87,000 clones, with just under 95% as singletons. These data come from a study of graft-versus-host responses after intestinal transplantation. As for the study in general: Multivisceral, liver-intestinal, or isolated intestinal grafts were transplanted into recipients. Every one of the recipients received anti-thymocyte globulin induction and afterwards took tacrolimus and steroids for 3 to 4 years.

Germline V gene sequence: CDR1 LGHNA, CDR2 YSLEER. Between the trimmed V and J ends, which lost 0 bases and 4 bases, there was a span of 13 bases. This CDR3 contains 17 residues. Material: unstimulated CD8+ T cells sorted from spleen or lymph node cells, obtained before transplant. The chain employs TRBV4-3 and TRBJ1-6; D unresolved. The sequence derives from a human donor who was the organ donor for an intestinal transplant. CDR3 bases: TGCGCCAGCAGCCAAGACCCCTGGCGGGCTTATAATTCACCCCTCCACTTT. Translating it yields CASSQDPWRAYNSPLHF.